A single TCR beta chain is shown here with its context. Using immunoSEQ multiplex PCR, the repertoire was profiled, and TCRdb retains in-frame clones only, with some absent. This sample has around 71,000 clones, with 83% found just once. The data were taken from a study of blood T cell repertoires in COVID-19. Study overall: T cells, B-cell-depleted T cells, or PBMCs provided the cDNA or gDNA that served as material.

The TCR originated in a man aged 25-45 years with COVID-19, enrolled during active disease. What was sequenced was peripheral blood.

CDR3 DNA sequence: TGTGCCAGTAGTACCCTACAGGGCGGGTCCACCGGGGAGCTGTTTTTT. Translating it yields CASSTLQGGSTGELFF. The rearrangement links TRBV19 to TRBJ2-2; D may be TRBD1 (6 bases). Germline assignment: CDR1 LNHDA and CDR2 SQIVND (reference sequence). Deletions cut 4 bases from V and 4 bases from J, with 16 bases between. The CDR3 is made up of 16 amino acids.